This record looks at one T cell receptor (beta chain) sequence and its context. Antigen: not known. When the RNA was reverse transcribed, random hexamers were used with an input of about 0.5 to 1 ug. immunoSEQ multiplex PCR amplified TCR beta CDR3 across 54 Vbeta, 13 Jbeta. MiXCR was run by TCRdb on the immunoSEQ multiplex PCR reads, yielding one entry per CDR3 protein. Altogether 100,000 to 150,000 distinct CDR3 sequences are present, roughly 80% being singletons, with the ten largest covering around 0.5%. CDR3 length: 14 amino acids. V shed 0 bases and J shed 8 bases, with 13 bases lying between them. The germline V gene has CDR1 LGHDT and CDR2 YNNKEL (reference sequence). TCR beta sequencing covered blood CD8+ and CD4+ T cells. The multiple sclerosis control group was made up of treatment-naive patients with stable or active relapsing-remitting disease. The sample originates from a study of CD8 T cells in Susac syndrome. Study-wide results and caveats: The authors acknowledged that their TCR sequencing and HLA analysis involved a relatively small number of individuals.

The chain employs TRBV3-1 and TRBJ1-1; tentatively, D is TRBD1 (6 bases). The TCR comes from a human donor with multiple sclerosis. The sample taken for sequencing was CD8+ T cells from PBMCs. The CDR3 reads CASSQDPGALEAFF. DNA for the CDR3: TGTGCCAGCAGCCAAGACCCAGGGGCGCTCGAAGCTTTCTTT.